There are many counts of the clone carrying this T cell receptor beta chain. The sample originates from a study of T-cell reconstitution after alpha-beta-depleted transplantation in children. The germline V gene encodes CDR1 SGHRS and CDR2 YFSETQ. CDR3 length: 12 residues. Unmatched junction bases numbered 2, after V lost 4 bases and J lost 7 bases. A library of TCRbeta sequences, prepared with unique molecular identifiers, was generated. Each CDR3 protein is one row after TCRdb ran MiXCR on the PCR reads. The sample comprises over 150,000 distinct CDR3 sequences, 6% to 7% of which are singletons, and 3% to 3.5% rests with the top ten.

The chain couples TRBV5-1 to TRBJ2-1, with 7 bases identical to TRBD1. The input for sequencing was PBMCs from the stem cell graft donor, taken from the stem cell graft. The clonotype originates from a human donor who donated a stem cell graft to a child with Wiskott-Aldrich syndrome. The CDR3 nucleotides read TGCGCCAGCAGCGCAGGGGGAAATGAGCAGTTCTTC. Its protein product is CASSAGGNEQFF. The full variable domain, in which reference TRBV5-1 and TRBJ2-1 provide the parts outside the CDR3, is KAGVTQTPRYLIKTRGQQVTLSCSPISGHRSVSWYQQTPGQGLQFLFEYFSETQRNKGNFPGRFSGRQFSNSRSEMNVSTLELGDSALYLCASSAGGNEQFFGPGTRLTVL.